The present TCR beta chain was sequenced within a study of T-cell reconstitution after alpha-beta-depleted transplantation in children. Findings and caveats of the study: It was surviving recipient T cells and thymic progenitors that gave some patients high TCRbeta diversity at day 60. Reportedly, roughly two months post-transplant, alpha-beta T cells arose from several hundred expanded graft clones.

TCRbeta library construction was performed incorporating unique molecular identifiers. A single record per CDR3 protein comes from TCRdb applying MiXCR to the PCR reads. The table shows around 700,000 distinct CDR3 sequences, with around 13% occurring only once. Germline V lookup: CDR1 SGHRS, CDR2 YFSETQ. V gave up 3 bases and J gave up 1 base, with 9 bases separating them. This CDR3 has 14 amino acids. This clonotype was observed at least ten times. No antigen is known for it. Source: PBMCs, taken before TCRalphabeta/CD19-depleted stem cell transplant. The clonotype comes from a girl under 10 years old with congenital amegakaryocytic thrombocytopenia, due to receive a stem cell transplant. The chain joins TRBV5-1 to TRBJ2-3; D gene unclear. CDR3 amino acids: CASSSDSRTDTQYF. Written as DNA, the CDR3 is TGCGCCAGCAGCTCTGACTCCCGCACAGATACGCAGTATTTT.